Below, 2 T cell receptor beta chains from the same sample are listed, as sequenced in a study of blood T cell repertoires in COVID-19. Some clones are missing from TCRdb's copy, which holds only in-frame ones; the method was immunoSEQ multiplex PCR. The table includes 200,000 to 250,000 clones, about 85% detected once. Specimen: PBMCs or T cells enriched from blood (not recorded which). These receptors came from a woman in her twenties or thirties who had recovered from COVID-19.

V usage is TRBV7-9 and J usage is TRBJ1-1; D might be TRBD1 (5 bases). The CDR3 extends over 14 amino acids. Looked up from germline, CDR1 is SEHNR and CDR2 is FQNEAQ (reference sequence). With 0 bases removed from V and 1 base from J, the gap between germline ends came to 6 bases. CDR3 DNA: TGTGCCAGCAGCTTAGCGGGGCAGAACACTGAAGCTTTCTTT. This codes for CASSLAGQNTEAFF. The full variable domain, completed using reference TRBV7-9 and TRBJ1-1, is DTGVSQNPRHKITKRGQNVTFRCDPISEHNRLYWYRQTLGQGPEFLTYFQNEAQLEKSRLLSDRFSAERPKGSFSTLEIQRTEQGDSAMYLCASSLAGQNTEAFFGQGTRLTVV.

V is TRBV4-2 and J is TRBJ1-1; possible D gene TRBD1, 6 bases. The V and J ends lost 5 bases and 4 bases respectively, with 17 bases between them. Germline CDR1 is LGHNA and CDR2 is YNFKEQ. This CDR3 spans 15 amino acids. CDR3 coding DNA: TGTGCCAGCAGCACACGGACAGTGGCCGGCACTGAAGCTTTCTTT. It yields the protein CASSTRTVAGTEAFF.